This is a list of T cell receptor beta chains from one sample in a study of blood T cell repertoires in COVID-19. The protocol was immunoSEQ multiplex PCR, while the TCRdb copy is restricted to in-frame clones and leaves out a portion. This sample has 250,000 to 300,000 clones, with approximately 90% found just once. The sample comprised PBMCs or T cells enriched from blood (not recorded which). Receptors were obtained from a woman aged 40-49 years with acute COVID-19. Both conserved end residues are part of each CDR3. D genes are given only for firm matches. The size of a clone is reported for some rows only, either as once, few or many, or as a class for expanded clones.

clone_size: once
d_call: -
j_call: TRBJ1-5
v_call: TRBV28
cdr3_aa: CASSLGVNQPQHF
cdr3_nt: TGTGCCAGCAGTCTAGGGGTGAATCAGCCCCAGCATTTT

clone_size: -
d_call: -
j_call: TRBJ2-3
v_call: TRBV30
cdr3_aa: CAWTRGGSTDTQYF
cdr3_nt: TGTGCCTGGACTCGCGGAGGGTCCACAGATACGCAGTATTTT

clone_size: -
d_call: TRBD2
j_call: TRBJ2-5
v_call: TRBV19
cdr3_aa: CASSIGLAGRETQYF
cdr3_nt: TGTGCCAGTAGTATAGGACTAGCGGGGCGGGAGACCCAGTACTTC

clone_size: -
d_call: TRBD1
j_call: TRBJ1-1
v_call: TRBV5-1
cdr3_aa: CASTKDREGTEAFF
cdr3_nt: TGCGCCAGCACCAAGGACAGGGAGGGGACTGAAGCTTTCTTT

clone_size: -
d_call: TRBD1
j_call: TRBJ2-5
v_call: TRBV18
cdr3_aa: CASSLDRSGETQYF
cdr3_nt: TGTGCCAGCTCCCTGGACAGGTCGGGAGAGACCCAGTACTTC

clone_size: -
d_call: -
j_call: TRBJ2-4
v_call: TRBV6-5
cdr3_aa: CASSPRKNIQYF
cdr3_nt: TGTGCCAGCAGTCCCAGGAAAAACATTCAGTACTTC

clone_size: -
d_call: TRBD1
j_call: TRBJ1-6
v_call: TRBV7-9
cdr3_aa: CASSQTGQSNSPLHF
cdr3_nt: TGTGCCAGCAGCCAGACGGGACAGAGCAATTCACCCCTCCACTTT

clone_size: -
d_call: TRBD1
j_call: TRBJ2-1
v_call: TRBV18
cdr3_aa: CASSPGTASYNEQFF
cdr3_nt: TGTGCCAGCTCACCAGGGACAGCCTCCTACAATGAGCAGTTCTTC

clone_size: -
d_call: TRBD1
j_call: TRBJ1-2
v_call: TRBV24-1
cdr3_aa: CATSARQGINYGYTF
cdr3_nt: TGTGCCACCAGTGCCCGACAGGGGATTAACTATGGCTACACCTTC

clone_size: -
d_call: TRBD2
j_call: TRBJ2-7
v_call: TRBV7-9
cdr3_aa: CASSGEGFTYEQYF
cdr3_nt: TGTGCCAGCAGTGGGGAGGGATTTACCTACGAGCAGTACTTC

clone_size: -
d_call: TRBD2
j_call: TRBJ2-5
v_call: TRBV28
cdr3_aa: CASSLLLAGEETQYF
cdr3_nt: TGTGCCAGCAGTTTATTACTAGCGGGGGAAGAGACCCAGTACTTC

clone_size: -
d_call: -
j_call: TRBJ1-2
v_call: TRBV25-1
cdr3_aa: CASSKTAGVGYTF
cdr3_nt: TGTGCCAGCAGCAAAACAGCAGGGGTCGGCTACACCTTC

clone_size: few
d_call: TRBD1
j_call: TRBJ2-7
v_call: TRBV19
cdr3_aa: CASSIGDSAYEQYF
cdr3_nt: TGTGCCAGTAGTATCGGGGACAGTGCCTACGAGCAGTACTTC

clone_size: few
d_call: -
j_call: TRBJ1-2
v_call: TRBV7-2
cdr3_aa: CASSPDSNYGYTF
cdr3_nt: TGTGCCAGCAGCCCCGACAGCAACTATGGCTACACCTTC

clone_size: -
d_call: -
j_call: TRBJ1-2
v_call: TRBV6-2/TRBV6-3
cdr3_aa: CASSPQGLTEGYGYTF
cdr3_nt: TGTGCCAGCAGCCCCCAAGGGCTCACGGAGGGATACGGCTACACCTTC

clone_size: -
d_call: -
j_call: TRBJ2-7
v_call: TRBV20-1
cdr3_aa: CSARDSYEQYF
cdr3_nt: TGCAGTGCTAGAGATAGTTACGAGCAGTACTTC

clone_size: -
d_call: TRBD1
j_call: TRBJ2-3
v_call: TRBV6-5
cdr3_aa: CASSLRQGLVTDTQYF
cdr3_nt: TGTGCCAGCAGTTTACGACAGGGGCTTGTCACAGATACGCAGTATTTT

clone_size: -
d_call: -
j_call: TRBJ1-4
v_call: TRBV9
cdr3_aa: CASSMTDRNEKLFF
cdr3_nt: TGTGCCAGCAGCATGACAGACCGTAATGAAAAACTGTTTTTT

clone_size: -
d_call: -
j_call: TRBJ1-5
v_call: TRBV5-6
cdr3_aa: CASSFGGLYSNQPQHF
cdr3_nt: TGTGCCAGCAGCTTCGGGGGGCTCTATAGCAATCAGCCCCAGCATTTT

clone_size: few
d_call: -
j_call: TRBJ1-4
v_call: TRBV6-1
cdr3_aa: CASSEVGGKLFF
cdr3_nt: TGTGCCAGCAGTGAAGTGGGGGGAAAACTGTTTTTT

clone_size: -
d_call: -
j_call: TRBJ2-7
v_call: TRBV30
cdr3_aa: CAWSPQDYEQYF
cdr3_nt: TGTGCCTGGAGTCCCCAGGACTACGAGCAGTACTTC

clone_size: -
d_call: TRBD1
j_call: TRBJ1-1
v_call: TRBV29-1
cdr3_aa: CSVKGQGPLEAFF
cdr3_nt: TGCAGCGTTAAAGGACAGGGGCCCCTTGAAGCTTTCTTT

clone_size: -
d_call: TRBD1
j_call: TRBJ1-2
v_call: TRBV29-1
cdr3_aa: CSVAQGLGYGYTF
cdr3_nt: TGCAGCGTCGCACAGGGGTTGGGTTATGGCTACACCTTC